This T cell receptor (beta chain) was found in a study of cytomegalovirus exposure and HLA in healthy donors (dated by TCRdb to about 2017). Broadly, across the study: According to an earlier analysis of 550 to 750 of the donors, 200 million or so T cells yielded 117 million unique TCR beta sequences and about 300 Gb of sequence data. An early release covering some 640 HLA-typed donors comprised about 300 gigabases of sequencing data and 85 million to 100 million unique TCR sequences. Of the 300 to 450 genotyped donors, over 70% fell in the genetic ancestry cluster associated with self-reported Caucasian donors. The study aimed to test whether cataloging public T cell receptors could reveal signatures of past pathogen exposure. The study used immunosequencing to profile the T cell repertoires of about 670 subjects and linked those repertoires to cytomegalovirus serostatus. Besides the first cohort of roughly 700 subjects, a separate validation cohort made up of around 120 different subjects was used. To predict cytomegalovirus infection status, the study combined high-throughput TCR immunosequencing, statistical association of individual TCRs with disease status, and machine learning. A later analysis re-analyzed previously published TCR beta repertoires from 550 to 700 donors and added high-resolution HLA genotyping to study TCR occurrence patterns. Rather than drawing on any new phenotypic data, the later analysis identified candidate immune exposures from TCR beta sequences and the way those sequences occurred across donors. An earlier analysis of 587 of the donors applied high-throughput TCR beta sequencing to assess whether each TCR beta V gene segment acted as functional or pseudogenic. Alongside the repertoire data, information on donor age, sex, ethnicity and CMV serostatus was compiled. In a later genetic analysis, genome-wide SNP genotypes for about three fifths of the roughly 670 donors were used, and that subset was treated as a discovery cohort. All discovery cohort repertoires had been generated on a single sequencing platform. HLA typing covered class I and class II loci at four-digit resolution. Typing coverage varied by locus: roughly 620-640 donors for A, B, C, DRB1 and DQB1; about 520 for DQA1; over 600 for DPA1; roughly 450 for DPB1. A few DR-DQ haplotypes were handled as single units for association and clustering because linkage in the cohort was strong. Among some 400 genotyped donors of the cohort, an average of approximately 240,000 unique TCR beta nucleotide sequences were sequenced per donor, around 18% of them non-productive. Beyond this particular receptor, the publication reports: While some public TCRs were present in many individuals, most TCR sequences turned up only very rarely across donors. A group of highly shared sequence variants was considered likely to be a technical artifact of the sequencing pipeline. The presence/absence analyses assumed that sequencing depth was roughly uniform across donors, and that assumption may not be true. Strong co-occurrence of HLA alleles, especially DR and DQ, made assigning TCR associations to individual alleles difficult. HLA typing was unavailable for some donors at each locus, so association tests used only the typed subset. CMV serostatus was the only immune exposure information available for the cohort. According to a later analysis, most CMV-associated TCR beta chains appeared to be HLA-restricted, and the HLA associations seemed to be driven largely by CMV exposure. Compared with equally common non-associated chains, HLA-associated TCR beta chains in a later analysis were more clonally expanded and had lower generation probabilities. In an earlier analysis of fewer than 750 of the donors, most TCR beta V segments were observed in productive rearrangements about 87% or about 30% of the time, broadly matching IMGT annotations. Specific HLA alleles were associated with over 15,000 TCR beta sequences at a false discovery rate of 0.05 in a later analysis. A total of 150 or so TCR beta chains were listed by the study as associated with cytomegalovirus. In a later analysis, TCR association rates were found to vary across HLA loci, with the most associated TCRs seen for DRB1 alleles and the fewest for HLA-C alleles. In vitro tests confirmed that three of the cytomegalovirus-associated TCR beta chains recognize cytomegalovirus antigens. Some IMGT-functional V segments, including TRBV6-2 and TRBV6-3, could not be told apart with the 87-base-pair reads, so those segments were excluded. Because counts were too low, seventeen rarely observed V segments, including chromosome 9 orphons, were left out of the earlier analysis of a few hundred of the donors. A further reported finding was that TCR beta sequences accurately predicted the HLA-A and HLA-B alleles for most subjects in the first cohort. This cohort had only TCR beta chains sequenced, and the lack of alpha or paired-chain data limited which features could be detected. Cytomegalovirus status was reported to be diagnosed by the classifier with high specificity and sensitivity in both the original and validation cohorts. In a later genetic analysis, a missense DCLRE1C variant was associated with V-gene and J-gene trimming of TCR beta chains, and the association was replicated in an independent cohort. In a later genetic analysis, fewer N-insertions in productive TCRs were reported among donors in an Asian-associated ancestry cluster than the roughly 700-donor mean. According to a later analysis, parvovirus B19, influenza, CMV and Epstein-Barr virus appeared linked to several top co-occurrence clusters. Linkage disequilibrium might explain the correlated functional status among segregating V segments, but an unknown experimental factor could not be excluded. It was suggested by the authors that the approach could potentially be generalized to other disease states and immunological phenotypes.

The cohort was made up of roughly 670 healthy bone marrow donors. At the time of sampling, every cohort member was nominally healthy, though immune exposures that went unrecorded were likely present. The donor tested CMV seropositive and was one of the 289 seropositive cohort members. Every donor gave a peripheral blood sample, and the peripheral blood mononuclear cells from that sample were used for TCR beta sequencing. The Qiagen DNeasy Blood Extraction Kit was used to extract genomic DNA from the blood cell samples. The library relied on the immunoSEQ multiplex PCR assay. A mixture of 60 forward primers for TCR Vbeta segments and 13 reverse primers for TCR Jbeta segments was used in the multiplex PCR. The CDR3 region of rearranged TCR beta genes was amplified from genomic DNA by a multiplex PCR assay. On the Illumina HiSeq System, the amplified TCR beta libraries were sequenced as 87-base-pair reads. As for how the authors treated the data: Across the 670 or so repertoires, a later analysis counted 78 million or so unique TCR beta chains, 8.5 million to 12 million of which were shared by at least two donors. Raw reads were error-corrected and collapsed into unique sequences by a nearest-neighbor algorithm in which closely related sequences were merged to remove PCR and sequencing errors. CDR3 sequences were aligned to IMGT reference sequences to assign V, D and J gene segments. For a sequence to be retained, at least a six-nucleotide match to both a V gene segment and a J gene segment was required. A rearrangement was called productive if the CDR3 had no stop codons and remained in frame with V and J, and every other rearrangement was called non-productive. Following IMGT convention, CDR3 was defined as the stretch from the second conserved V-encoded cysteine up to the conserved J-encoded phenylalanine. The earlier analysis of 587 of the donors excluded sequences that lacked an unambiguous match to a single V gene segment. An earlier analysis of fewer than 650 of the donors classified V segments as functional when productive rearrangements were above 56.7% and as segregating when the standard deviation between donors was above 5%. To diagnose cytomegalovirus status from the catalog of TCR beta chain sequences, a statistical classification framework was built. In a later analysis, V and J genes were assigned by comparing TCR nucleotide sequences against IMGT/GENE-DB human TR gene sequences. A later analysis assigned CDR3 sequences and most-parsimonious VDJ recombination scenarios with the TCRdist pipeline. In a later analysis, every TCR beta chain was defined by the combination of its CDR3 amino acid sequence and its V-gene family, and reads without a unique V-gene family were dropped. To address suspected cross-contamination and a sequencing artifact, a later analysis removed around 590 highly shared, low-generation-probability nucleotide sequences. For each public chain, a later analysis derived a clonal expansion index from normalized ranks of inferred template counts within each repertoire. In a later analysis, generation probabilities were computed using a VDJ recombination model fitted to out-of-frame rearrangements, and the results were checked against IGoR. A later analysis scored TCR-TCR, TCR-HLA and TCR-CMV co-occurrence with hypergeometric tests, applying a repertoire-size bias correction to TCR pairs. A later analysis estimated false discovery rates by permuting HLA or CMV assignments 20 times. A later analysis grouped co-occurring TCRs with DBSCAN, adding TCRdist sequence similarity when clustering within HLA-allele-positive subsets. For co-occurrence clustering, repertoires with fewer than 30,000 or more than 120,000 public chains were excluded, along with 4 to 6 repertoires with anomalous nucleotide sharing. TCRdb's version of the immuneACCESS table is confined to in-frame rearrangements and falls short of the full clone set. An unresolved V gene accounts for under half of the shortfall where checked; the remainder is of unknown origin. V, J and clone size are taken as reported in that table, and D and trimming were inferred from the DNA itself. The sample table holds approximately 100,000 clones, of which 74% were seen once. The ten largest clonotypes hold 2.6% of the sample.

Trimming leaves V shorter by 0 bases and J shorter by 7 bases, with the junction holding 10 bases beyond the gene matches. In the germline V gene, CDR1 corresponds to SGHRS and CDR2 to YFSETQ. The CDR3 holds 16 amino acids from the cysteine to the phenylalanine. The read is trimmed to its CDR3 DNA, 48 bases read in frame from base 1. Details on this clone: The antigen it recognizes is unknown. No much larger clone is present one base from it, and per-base qualities are unavailable.

The receptor was derived from a middle-aged man in good health and CMV-seropositive. Recombination linked TRBV5-1 to TRBJ1-1, with 9 junctional bases fitting TRBD1. Material: PBMCs. The CDR3 here reads CASSLAVVAGQGEAFF. The bases read TGCGCCAGCAGCTTGGCCGTGGTAGCGGGACAGGGTGAAGCTTTCTTT.